This TCR beta chain was identified in a study of blood T cells in healthy people across ages. Study at large: Per every two T cells, about one barcoded beta molecule was captured by template switching.

Researchers report isolating at least 6 million PBMCs per sample. The CDR3 is 16 residues long. CDR1 and CDR2 (germline): MNHEY, SMNVEV (reference sequence). V shed 4 bases and J shed 7 bases, with 20 bases lying between them. Primed by a sample-barcoded 5' primer and a J-beta primer mix, a second PCR proceeded for about 7 to 12 cycles. TCRdb ran MiXCR on the 5' RACE reads and lists one entry per CDR3 protein. The sample contains about 650,000 distinct CDR3 sequences, approximately 30% of which appear only once. This chain links TRBV27 with TRBJ2-1, with D perhaps assigned TRBD1 or TRBD2 (8 bases each). This receptor was obtained from a woman older than 75 in good health. The specimen was blood. For the CDR3, the DNA is TGTGCCAGCAGTTCCTCAGGGGGCGGGAGGCGGAATGAGCAGTTCTTC. It is translated as CASSSSGGGRRNEQFF.